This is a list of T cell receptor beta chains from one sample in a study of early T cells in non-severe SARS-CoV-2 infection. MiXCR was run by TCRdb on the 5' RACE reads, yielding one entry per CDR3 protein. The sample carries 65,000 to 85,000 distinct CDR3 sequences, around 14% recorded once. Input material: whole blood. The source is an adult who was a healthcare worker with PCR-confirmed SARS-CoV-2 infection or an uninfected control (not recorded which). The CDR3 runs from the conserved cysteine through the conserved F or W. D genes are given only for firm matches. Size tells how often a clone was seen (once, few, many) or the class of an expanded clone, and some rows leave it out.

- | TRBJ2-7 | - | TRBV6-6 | CASSRPSTSEQYF | TGTGCCAGCAGTCGACCCTCAACTTCCGAGCAGTACTTC
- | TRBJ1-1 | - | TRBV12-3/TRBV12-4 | CASSLGASRGNTEAFF | TGTGCCAGCAGTTTAGGCGCGAGTAGGGGGAACACTGAAGCTTTCTTT
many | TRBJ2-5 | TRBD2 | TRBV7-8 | CASSSGLAGAGETQYF | TGTGCCAGCAGCTCCGGACTAGCGGGGGCAGGGGAGACCCAGTACTTC
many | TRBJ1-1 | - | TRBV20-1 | CSARPNHLNTEAFF | TGCAGTGCTAGACCTAATCATTTGAACACTGAAGCTTTCTTT
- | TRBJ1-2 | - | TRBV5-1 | CASSLRAGRDYGYTF | TGCGCCAGCAGCTTGAGGGCCGGCAGGGACTATGGCTACACCTTC
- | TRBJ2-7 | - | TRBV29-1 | CSVAPGLYEQYF | TGCAGCGTCGCACCCGGACTCTACGAGCAGTACTTC
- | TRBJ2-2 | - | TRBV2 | CASSQTGTNTGELFF | TGTGCCAGCAGCCAGACAGGCACGAACACCGGGGAGCTGTTTTTT
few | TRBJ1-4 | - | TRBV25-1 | CASSEANEKLFF | TGTGCCAGCAGTGAAGCTAATGAAAAACTGTTTTTT
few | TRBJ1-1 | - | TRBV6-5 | CASSWTENTEAFF | TGTGCCAGCAGTTGGACGGAGAACACTGAAGCTTTCTTT
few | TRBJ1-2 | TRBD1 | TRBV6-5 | CASSYSRDRVYGYTF | TGTGCCAGCAGTTACTCGCGGGACAGGGTCTATGGCTACACCTTC
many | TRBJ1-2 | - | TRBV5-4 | CASSADIYGYTF | TGTGCCAGCAGCGCGGACATCTATGGCTACACCTTC
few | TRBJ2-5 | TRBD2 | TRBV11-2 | CASRLLAGGETQYF | TGTGCCAGCAGGCTCCTAGCGGGGGGAGAGACCCAGTACTTC
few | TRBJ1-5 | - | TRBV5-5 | CASSTDTWDQPQHF | TGTGCCAGCAGCACCGACACATGGGATCAGCCCCAGCATTTT
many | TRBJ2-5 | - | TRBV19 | CASSIWTAGKETQYF | TGTGCCAGTAGTATCTGGACGGCTGGCAAAGAGACCCAGTACTTC
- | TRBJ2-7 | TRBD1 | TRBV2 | CASSYRGYEQYF | TGTGCCAGCAGCTACAGGGGCTACGAGCAGTACTTC